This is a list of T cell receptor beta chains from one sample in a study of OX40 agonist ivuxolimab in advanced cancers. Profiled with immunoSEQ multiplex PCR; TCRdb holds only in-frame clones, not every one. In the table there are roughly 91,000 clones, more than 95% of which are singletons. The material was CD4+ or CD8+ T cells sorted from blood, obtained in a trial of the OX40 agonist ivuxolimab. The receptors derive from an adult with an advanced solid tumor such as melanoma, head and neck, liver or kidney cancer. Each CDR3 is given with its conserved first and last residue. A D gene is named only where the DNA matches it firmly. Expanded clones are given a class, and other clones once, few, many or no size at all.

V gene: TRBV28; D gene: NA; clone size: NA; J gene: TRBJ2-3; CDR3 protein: CASSLQLRPGDTQYF; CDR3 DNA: TGTGCCAGCAGTCTTCAACTTCGGCCTGGAGATACGCAGTATTTT
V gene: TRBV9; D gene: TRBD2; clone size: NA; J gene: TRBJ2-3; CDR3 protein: CASSGGLAGAGDTQYF; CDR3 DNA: TGTGCCAGCAGCGGAGGACTAGCGGGGGCCGGAGATACGCAGTATTTT
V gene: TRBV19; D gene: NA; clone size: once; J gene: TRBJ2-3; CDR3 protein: CASMVERPDTQYF; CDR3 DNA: TGTGCCAGTATGGTAGAGAGGCCAGATACGCAGTATTTT
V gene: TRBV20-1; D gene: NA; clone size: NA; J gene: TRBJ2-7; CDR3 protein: CSAEPNEQYF; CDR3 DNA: TGCAGTGCTGAACCGAACGAGCAGTACTTC
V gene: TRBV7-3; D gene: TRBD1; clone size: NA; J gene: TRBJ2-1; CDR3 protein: CASSGTGTGVYNEQFF; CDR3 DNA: TGTGCCAGCAGCGGGACCGGGACAGGGGTCTACAATGAGCAGTTCTTC
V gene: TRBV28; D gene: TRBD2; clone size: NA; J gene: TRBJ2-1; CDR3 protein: CASSFRGGYNEQFF; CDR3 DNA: TGTGCCAGCAGTTTTCGGGGGGGCTACAATGAGCAGTTCTTC
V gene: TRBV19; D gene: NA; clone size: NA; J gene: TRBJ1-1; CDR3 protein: CASSFRENTEAFF; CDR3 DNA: TGTGCCAGTAGTTTCAGAGAGAACACTGAAGCTTTCTTT
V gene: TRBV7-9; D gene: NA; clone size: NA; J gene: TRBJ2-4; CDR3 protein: CASSTTLTGRTDIQYF; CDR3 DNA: TGTGCCAGCAGCACCACTCTGACAGGGAGGACGGACATTCAGTACTTC
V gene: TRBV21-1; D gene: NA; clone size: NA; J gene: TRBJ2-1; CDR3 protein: CASSKNEITSGRGSEQFF; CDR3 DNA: TGTGCCAGCAGCAAAAACGAAATCACTAGCGGGAGAGGTAGTGAGCAGTTCTTC
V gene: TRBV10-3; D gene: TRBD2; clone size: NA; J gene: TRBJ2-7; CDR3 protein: CAISESPSGSYYEQYF; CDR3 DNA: TGTGCCATCAGTGAGTCGCCTAGCGGGAGTTACTACGAGCAGTACTTC
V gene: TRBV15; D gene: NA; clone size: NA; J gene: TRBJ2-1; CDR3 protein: CATSRARDFGNEQFF; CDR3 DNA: TGTGCCACCAGCAGAGCCCGGGACTTTGGCAATGAGCAGTTCTTC
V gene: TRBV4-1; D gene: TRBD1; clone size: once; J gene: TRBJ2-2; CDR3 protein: CASSQAGGGVSTGELFF; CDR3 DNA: TGCGCCAGCAGCCAAGCAGGGGGCGGGGTGAGCACCGGGGAGCTGTTTTTT
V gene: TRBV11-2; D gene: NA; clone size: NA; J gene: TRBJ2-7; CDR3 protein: CASSPPGGGFSSYEQYF; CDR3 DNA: TGTGCCAGCAGCCCTCCTGGCGGGGGCTTTTCCTCCTACGAGCAGTACTTC
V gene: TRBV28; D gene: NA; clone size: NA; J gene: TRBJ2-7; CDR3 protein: CASSLAVVSSEQYF; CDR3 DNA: TGTGCCAGCAGTTTGGCGGTAGTTTCGTCCGAGCAGTACTTC
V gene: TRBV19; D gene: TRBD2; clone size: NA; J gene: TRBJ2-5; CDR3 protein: CASSMGMGLAGQETQYF; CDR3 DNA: TGTGCCAGTAGTATGGGGATGGGACTAGCGGGACAAGAGACCCAGTACTTC
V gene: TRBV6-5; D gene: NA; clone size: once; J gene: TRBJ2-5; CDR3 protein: CASSYSSLQAETQYF; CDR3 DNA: TGTGCCAGCAGTTACTCGAGTCTACAAGCCGAGACCCAGTACTTC
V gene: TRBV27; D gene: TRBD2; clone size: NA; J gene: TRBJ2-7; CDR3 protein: CASRAEAGGPYEQYF; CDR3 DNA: TGTGCCAGCCGAGCTGAAGCGGGGGGGCCCTACGAGCAGTACTTC
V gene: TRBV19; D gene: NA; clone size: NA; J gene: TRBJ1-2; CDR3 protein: CASSPSAPWESYTF; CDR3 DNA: TGTGCCAGTAGTCCAAGCGCCCCGTGGGAGAGCTACACCTTC
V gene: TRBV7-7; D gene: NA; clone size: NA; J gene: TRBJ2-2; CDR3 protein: CASSPSISNMNTGELFF; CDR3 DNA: TGTGCCAGCAGCCCATCGATCTCAAACATGAACACCGGGGAGCTGTTTTTT
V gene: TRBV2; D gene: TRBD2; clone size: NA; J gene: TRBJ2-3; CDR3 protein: CASWGLAGGEDTQYF; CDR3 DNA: TGTGCCAGCTGGGGACTAGCGGGGGGGGAAGATACGCAGTATTTT
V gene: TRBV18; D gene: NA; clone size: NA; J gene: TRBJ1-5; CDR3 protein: CASSPPSGVGNQPQHF; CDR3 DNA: TGTGCCAGCTCACCACCCTCAGGGGTTGGCAATCAGCCCCAGCATTTT
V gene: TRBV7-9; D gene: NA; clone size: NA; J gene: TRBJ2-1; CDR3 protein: CASTDIDENEQFF; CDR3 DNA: TGTGCCAGCACCGATATCGACGAAAATGAGCAGTTCTTC
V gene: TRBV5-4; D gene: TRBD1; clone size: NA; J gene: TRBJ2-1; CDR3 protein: CASSSLDRGTYNEQFF; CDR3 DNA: TGTGCCAGCAGCTCACTAGACAGGGGGACCTACAATGAGCAGTTCTTC
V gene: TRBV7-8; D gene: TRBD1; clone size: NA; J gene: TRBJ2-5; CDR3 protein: CASRRTGGMLETQYF; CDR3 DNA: TGTGCCAGCCGAAGGACAGGGGGTATGTTAGAGACCCAGTACTTC
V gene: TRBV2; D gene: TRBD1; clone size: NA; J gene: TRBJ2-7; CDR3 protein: CASSGDREAYEQYF; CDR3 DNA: TGTGCCAGCAGCGGGGACAGGGAGGCCTACGAGCAGTACTTC
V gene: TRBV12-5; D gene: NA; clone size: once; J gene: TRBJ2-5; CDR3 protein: CASGFGVETQYF; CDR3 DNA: TGTGCTAGTGGTTTTGGGGTGGAGACCCAGTACTTC
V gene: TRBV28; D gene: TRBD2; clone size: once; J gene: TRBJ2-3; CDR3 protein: CASSYPPGRGGYTDTQYF; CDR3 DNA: TGTGCCAGCAGTTATCCCCCCGGGCGGGGGGGTTACACAGATACGCAGTATTTT
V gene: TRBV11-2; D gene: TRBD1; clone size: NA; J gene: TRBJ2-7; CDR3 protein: CASSYGQGMGSYEQYF; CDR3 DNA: TGTGCCAGCAGTTACGGACAGGGAATGGGCTCCTACGAGCAGTACTTC
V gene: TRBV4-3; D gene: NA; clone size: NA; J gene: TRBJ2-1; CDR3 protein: CASSPAGGTYNEQFF; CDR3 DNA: TGCGCCAGCAGCCCAGCCGGGGGTACCTACAATGAGCAGTTCTTC
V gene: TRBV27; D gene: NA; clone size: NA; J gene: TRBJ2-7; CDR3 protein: CASSYGASYEQYF; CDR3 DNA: TGTGCCAGCAGTTACGGGGCCTCCTACGAGCAGTACTTC
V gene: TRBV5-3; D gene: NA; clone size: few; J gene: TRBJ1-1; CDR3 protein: CARSLSGRDTEAFF; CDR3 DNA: TGTGCCAGAAGCTTGTCGGGCAGAGACACTGAAGCTTTCTTT
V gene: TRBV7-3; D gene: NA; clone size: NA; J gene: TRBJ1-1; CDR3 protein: CASSLSAGGGTEAFF; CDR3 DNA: TGTGCCAGCAGCTTAAGTGCTGGGGGCGGGACTGAAGCTTTCTTT
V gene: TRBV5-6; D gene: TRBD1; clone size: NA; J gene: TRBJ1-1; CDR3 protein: CASSSPTGVEGSTEAFF; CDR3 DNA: TGTGCCAGCAGCTCACCCACAGGGGTTGAGGGGAGCACTGAAGCTTTCTTT
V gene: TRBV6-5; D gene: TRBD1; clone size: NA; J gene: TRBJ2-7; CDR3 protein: CASSYFTGELPYEQYF; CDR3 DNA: TGTGCCAGCAGTTATTTCACAGGGGAATTGCCCTACGAGCAGTACTTC
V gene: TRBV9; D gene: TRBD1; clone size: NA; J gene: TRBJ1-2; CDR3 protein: CASSSGTGAYGYTF; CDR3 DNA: TGTGCCAGCAGCTCCGGGACAGGGGCGTATGGCTACACCTTC
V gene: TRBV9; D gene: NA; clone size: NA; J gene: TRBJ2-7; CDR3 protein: CASSAGDRYEQYF; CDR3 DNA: TGTGCCAGCAGCGCCGGGGACCGCTACGAGCAGTACTTC
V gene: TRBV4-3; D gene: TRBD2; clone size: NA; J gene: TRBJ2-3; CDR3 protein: CASSQGIAGGTDTQYF; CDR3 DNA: TGCGCCAGCAGCCAAGGAATAGCGGGAGGTACAGATACGCAGTATTTT
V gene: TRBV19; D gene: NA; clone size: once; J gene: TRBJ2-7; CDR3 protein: CASSMGVEQYF; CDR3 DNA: TGTGCCAGTAGTATGGGAGTCGAGCAGTACTTC
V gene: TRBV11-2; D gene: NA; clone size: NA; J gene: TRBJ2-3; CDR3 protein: CASSSQGGLGDTQYF; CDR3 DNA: TGTGCCAGCAGCTCTCAGGGGGGGCTGGGAGATACGCAGTATTTT
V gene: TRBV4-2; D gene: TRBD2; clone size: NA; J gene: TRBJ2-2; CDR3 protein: CASSQFTSGSYTGELFF; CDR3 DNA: TGTGCCAGCAGCCAATTCACTAGCGGGAGTTACACCGGGGAGCTGTTTTTT
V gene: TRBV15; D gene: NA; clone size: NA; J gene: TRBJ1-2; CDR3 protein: CATSREVIDGLRYGYTF; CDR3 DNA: TGTGCCACCAGCAGAGAAGTAATTGACGGCCTTAGGTATGGCTACACCTTC
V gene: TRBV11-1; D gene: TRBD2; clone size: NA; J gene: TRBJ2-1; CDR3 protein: CASASGTSYNEQFF; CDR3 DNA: TGTGCCAGTGCTAGCGGGACCTCCTACAATGAGCAGTTCTTC
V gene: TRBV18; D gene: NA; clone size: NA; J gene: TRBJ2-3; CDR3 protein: CASSLSTTLQDTDTQYF; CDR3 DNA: TGTGCCAGCTCACTTTCCACCACCCTTCAAGACACAGATACGCAGTATTTT
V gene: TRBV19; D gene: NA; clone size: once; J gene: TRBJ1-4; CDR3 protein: CASSIGWTKWDEKLFF; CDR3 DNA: TGTGCCAGTAGTATAGGGTGGACGAAATGGGATGAAAAACTGTTTTTT
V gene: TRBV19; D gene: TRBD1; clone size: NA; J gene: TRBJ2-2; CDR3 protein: CASSLTRDSTNTGELFF; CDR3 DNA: TGTGCCAGTAGCCTTACCAGGGACAGCACGAACACCGGGGAGCTGTTTTTT
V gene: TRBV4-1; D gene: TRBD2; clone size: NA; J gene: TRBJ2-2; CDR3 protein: CASSQDGSGGGTGELFF; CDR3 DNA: TGCGCCAGCAGCCAAGACGGAAGCGGGGGCGGCACCGGGGAGCTGTTTTTT
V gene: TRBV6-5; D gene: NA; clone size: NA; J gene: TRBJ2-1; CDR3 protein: CASSSVSNEQFF; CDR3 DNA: TGTGCCAGCAGTTCTGTCAGCAATGAGCAGTTCTTC
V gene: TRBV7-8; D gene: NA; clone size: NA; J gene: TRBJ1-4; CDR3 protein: CASSLASFEEESIPEKLFF; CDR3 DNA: TGTGCCAGCAGCTTAGCGTCGTTTGAGGAGGAGTCGATCCCCGAAAAACTGTTTTTT
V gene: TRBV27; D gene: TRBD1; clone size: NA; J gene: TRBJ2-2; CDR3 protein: CASTVDRDRVSTGELFF; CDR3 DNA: TGTGCCAGCACCGTGGATCGGGACAGGGTTAGCACCGGGGAGCTGTTTTTT
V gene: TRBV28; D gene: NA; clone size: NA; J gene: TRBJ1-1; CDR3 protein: CASSLWRGEGTEAFF; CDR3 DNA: TGTGCCAGCAGTTTATGGAGAGGGGAGGGTACTGAAGCTTTCTTT
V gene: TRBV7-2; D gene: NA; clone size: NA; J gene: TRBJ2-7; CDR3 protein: CASSLAFGGAVGEQYF; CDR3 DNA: TGTGCCAGCAGCTTAGCGTTCGGGGGCGCGGTTGGTGAGCAGTACTTC
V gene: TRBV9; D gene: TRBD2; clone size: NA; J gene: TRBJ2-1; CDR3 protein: CASSVDVAGKNEQFF; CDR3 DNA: TGTGCCAGCAGCGTAGACGTAGCGGGAAAAAATGAGCAGTTCTTC
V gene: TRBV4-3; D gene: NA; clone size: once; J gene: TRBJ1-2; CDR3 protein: CASSQVSGANYGYTF; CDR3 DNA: TGCGCCAGCAGCCAAGTTTCAGGGGCTAACTATGGCTACACCTTC
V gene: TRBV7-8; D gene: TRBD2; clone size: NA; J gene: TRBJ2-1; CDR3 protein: CASSRGTSGGYNEQFF; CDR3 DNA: TGTGCCAGCAGCCGCGGAACTAGCGGGGGTTACAATGAGCAGTTCTTC
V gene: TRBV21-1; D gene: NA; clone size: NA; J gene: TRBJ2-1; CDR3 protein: CASSKGFSGYSYNEQFF; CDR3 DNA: TGTGCCAGCAGCAAAGGTTTTAGCGGATACTCCTACAATGAGCAGTTCTTC
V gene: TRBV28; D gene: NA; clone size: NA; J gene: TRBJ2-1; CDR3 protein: CASSTRDSDNEQFF; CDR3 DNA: TGTGCCAGCAGCACCCGTGACAGTGACAATGAGCAGTTCTTC
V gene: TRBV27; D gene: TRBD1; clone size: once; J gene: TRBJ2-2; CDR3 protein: CASSLSWTGSGELFF; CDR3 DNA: TGTGCCAGCAGTTTATCCTGGACAGGGTCCGGGGAGCTGTTTTTT
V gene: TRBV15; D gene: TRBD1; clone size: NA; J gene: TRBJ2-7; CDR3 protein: CATSNTPGQGWRDPYYEQYF; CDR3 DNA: TGTGCCACCAGCAATACACCGGGACAGGGCTGGCGGGACCCATACTACGAGCAGTACTTC
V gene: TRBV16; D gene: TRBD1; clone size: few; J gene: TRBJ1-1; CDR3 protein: CASSRPGTGDPEAFF; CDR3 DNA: TGTGCCAGCAGCCGACCCGGGACAGGGGATCCTGAAGCTTTCTTT
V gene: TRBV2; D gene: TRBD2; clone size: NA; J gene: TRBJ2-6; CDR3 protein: CASSGRLAGSGGANVLTF; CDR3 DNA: TGTGCCAGCAGTGGTCGGCTAGCGGGATCGGGGGGGGCCAACGTCCTGACTTTC